These 9 T cell receptor beta chains came from one sample sequenced in a study of PD-1 blockade in classical Hodgkin lymphoma (TCRdb year 2020). The time point label corresponds to: cycle 1 day 1 (C1D1), immediately before nivolumab initiation. Relapse after autologous stem cell transplantation had occurred in all trial patients, and cohorts A, B and C were distinguished by prior brentuximab vedotin exposure. Library preparation used the immunoSEQ multiplex PCR assay. Not all clones reach the TCRdb copy of this immuneACCESS table, which keeps in-frame sequences only. Checked studies attribute under half of the gap to unresolved V genes and leave the rest unexplained. The sample includes about 21,000 clones, with about 68% observed a single time. Roughly a fifth of the sample comes from the top ten. This specimen was peripheral blood mononuclear cells (PBMCs), taken at baseline. These TCRs come from a human donor with classical Hodgkin lymphoma.

Only a few counts were recorded for this clone. This chain uses TRBV28 with TRBJ1-1, with 10 bases lining up with TRBD1. The CDR3 consists of 14 residues. In germline, CDR1 is MDHEN, CDR2 SYDVKM. V shed 6 bases, J shed 7 bases, and the junction held 8 bases outside the gene matches. CDR3: CASRTFGTGDEAFF. CDR3 in DNA: TGTGCCAGCAGGACCTTTGGGACAGGGGATGAAGCTTTCTTT.

The chain carries TRBV5-8 and TRBJ1-1; 9 positions agree with TRBD1. CDR3 length equals 14 residues. The germline V gene encodes CDR1 SGHTS and CDR2 YDEGEE. V lost 7 bases to trimming and J lost 2 bases; unmatched junction nucleotides: 6. Written as DNA, the CDR3 is TGTGCCAGCGCCCAGGGACAGGGAAACACTGAAGCTTTCTTT. Protein: CASAQGQGNTEAFF.

V gene TRBV30 combines with J gene TRBJ2-7, with 10 bases lining up with TRBD1. This CDR3 comprises 12 residues. V trimming: 5 bases; J trimming: 2 bases; junction bases outside the gene matches: 0. Germline V gene lookup returns CDR1 GTSNPN and CDR2 SVGIG (reference sequence). CDR3 coding DNA: TGTGCCTGGGACAGGGGGCCCTACGAGCAGTACTTC. Translated, it gives CAWDRGPYEQYF.

In DNA, the CDR3 is TGCGCCAGCAGTCACGGTGACAGGGGCTACGAGCAGTACTTC. Translation gives CASSHGDRGYEQYF. V and J are TRBV4-1 and TRBJ2-7; 8 nucleotides line up with TRBD1. Per the germline V gene, CDR1 is MGHRA and CDR2 is YSYEKL. This CDR3 has 14 residues. With V trimmed by 6 bases and J by 3 bases, 7 bases remained unmatched.

This clone was counted a few times. The chain has TRBV15 and TRBJ1-1; D remains unclear. The CDR3 covers 12 residues. The germline V and J ends were trimmed by 1 base and 4 bases, with 4 bases remaining between them. Germline V gene lookup returns CDR1 LNHNV and CDR2 YYDKDF (reference sequence). The CDR3, as DNA: TGTGCCACCAGCAGAGGGTTCACTGAAGCTTTCTTT. It specifies CATSRGFTEAFF.

This clone was recorded only once. The chain joins TRBV10-2 to TRBJ2-7; possible D gene TRBD1, 5 bases. The CDR3 extends over 13 amino acids. Germline V gene sequence: CDR1 WSHSY, CDR2 SAAADI. The V gene lost 2 bases and the J gene lost 3 bases, with 8 bases spanning the gap. The CDR3 nucleotides read TGCGCCAGCAGTGAGGACAGCAACTACGAGCAGTACTTC. Amino acids: CASSEDSNYEQYF.

The rearrangement joins TRBV29-1 to TRBJ2-1; possible D gene TRBD2, 5 bases. Germline V gene data show CDR1 as SQVTM and CDR2 as ANQGSEA. V was trimmed by 3 bases and J by 6 bases, leaving 12 bases between them. The CDR3 extends over 13 amino acids. Here the CDR3 reads CSVDGGHSNEQFF. The CDR3 coding sequence is TGCAGCGTTGACGGCGGGCACTCCAATGAGCAGTTCTTC.

This rearrangement joins TRBV19 to TRBJ1-5; TRBD1 might be the D (5 bases). This CDR3 has 14 amino acids. Trimming stripped 5 bases from V and 0 bases from J, with 8 bases between. Germline V lookup: CDR1 LNHDA, CDR2 SQIVND (reference sequence). CDR3 bases: TGTGCCAGTAGTTTGGGACCTAGCAATCAGCCCCAGCATTTT. It codes for CASSLGPSNQPQHF.

The V gene is TRBV27, the J gene TRBJ1-1, with D unclear. The CDR3 has 11 residues. Germline-derived CDR1 and CDR2 are MNHEY and SMNVEV (reference sequence). V was clipped by 6 bases and J by 11 bases, with 13 bases between them. The CDR3 region is CASSQGGVAFF. The CDR3 DNA reads TGTGCCAGCAGCCAAGGCGGGGTCGCTTTCTTT.